The source of this T cell receptor (beta chain) is a study of T cell responses to AZD1222 COVID-19 vaccine. Study-wide findings and caveats: Compared with day 0, the breadth and depth of the Spike-specific TCR repertoire rose significantly after two doses of AZD1222. The donor group comprised mostly white British people and more females; the analysis possibly underestimated clonal diversity. Recipients of AZD1222 seropositive at baseline numbered only 5 to 7.

Profiled with immunoSEQ multiplex PCR; TCRdb holds only in-frame clones, not every one. The sample has around 130,000 clones; over 85% are singletons. With respect to this clone: The antigen remains undetermined.

Germline V gene lookup returns CDR1 SEHNR and CDR2 FQNEAQ (reference sequence). The CDR3 totals 13 residues. With 1 base removed from V and 4 bases from J, the gap between germline ends came to 7 bases. The chain uses TRBV7-9 and TRBJ1-2; D remains unclear. The receptor was derived from an adult in good health. This material consisted of peripheral blood, taken on day 0 of AZD1222 vaccination. In nucleotides, the CDR3 is TGTGCCAGCAGCTTAGAGGCCATCTATGGCTACACCTTC. It yields the protein CASSLEAIYGYTF. Full variable domain (rest looked up from reference TRBV7-9 and TRBJ1-2): DTGVSQNPRHKITKRGQNVTFRCDPISEHNRLYWYRQTLGQGPEFLTYFQNEAQLEKSRLLSDRFSAERPKGSFSTLEIQRTEQGDSAMYLCASSLEAIYGYTFGSGTRLTVV.